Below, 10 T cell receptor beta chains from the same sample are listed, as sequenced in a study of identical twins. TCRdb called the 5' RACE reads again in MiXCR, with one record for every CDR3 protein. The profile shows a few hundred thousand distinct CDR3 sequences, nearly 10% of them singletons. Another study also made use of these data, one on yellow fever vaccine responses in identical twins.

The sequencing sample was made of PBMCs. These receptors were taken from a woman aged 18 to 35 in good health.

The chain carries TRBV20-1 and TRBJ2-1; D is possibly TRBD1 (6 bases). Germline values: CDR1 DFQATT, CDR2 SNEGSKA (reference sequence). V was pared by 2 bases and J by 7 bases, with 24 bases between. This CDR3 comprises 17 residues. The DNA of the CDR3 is TGCAGTGCTAGAATCCTAGAGGACAGAGCCGTACTGAATGAGCAGTTCTTC. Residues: CSARILEDRAVLNEQFF.

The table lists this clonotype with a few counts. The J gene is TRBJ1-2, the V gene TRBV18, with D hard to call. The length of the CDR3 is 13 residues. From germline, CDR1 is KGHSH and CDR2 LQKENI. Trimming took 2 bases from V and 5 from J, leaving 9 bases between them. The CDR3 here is CASSPSRDYGYTF. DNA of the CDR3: TGTGCCAGCTCACCATCCCGGGATTATGGCTACACCTTC. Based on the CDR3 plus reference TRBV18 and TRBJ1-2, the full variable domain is NAGVMQNPRHLVRRRGQEARLRCSPMKGHSHVYWYRQLPEEGLKFMVYLQKENIIDESGMPKERFSAEFPKEGPSILRIQQVVRGDSAAYFCASSPSRDYGYTFGSGTRLTVV.

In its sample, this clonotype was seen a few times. The CDR3 DNA is TGTGCCAGCAGCGGAGATTACAATGAGCAGTTCTTC. Protein product: CASSGDYNEQFF. The chain joins TRBV5-6 to TRBJ2-1; D is uncertain. The germline V gene encodes CDR1 SGHDT and CDR2 YYEEEE. The V gene lost 4 bases and the J gene lost 4 bases, with 6 bases spanning the gap. This CDR3 comprises 12 residues.

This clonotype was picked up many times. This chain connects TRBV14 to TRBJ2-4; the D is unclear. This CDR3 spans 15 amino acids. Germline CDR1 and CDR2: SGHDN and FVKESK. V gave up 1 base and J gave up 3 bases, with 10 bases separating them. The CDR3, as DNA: TGTGCCAGCAGCCAAGCACAGACGGACAAAAACATTCAGTACTTC. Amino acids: CASSQAQTDKNIQYF.

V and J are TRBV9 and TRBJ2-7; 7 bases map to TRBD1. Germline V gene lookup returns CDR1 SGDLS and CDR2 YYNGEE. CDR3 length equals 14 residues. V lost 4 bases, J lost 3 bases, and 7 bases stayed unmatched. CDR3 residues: CASSPDRARYEQYF. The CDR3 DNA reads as TGTGCCAGCAGCCCTGACAGGGCCCGCTACGAGCAGTACTTC.

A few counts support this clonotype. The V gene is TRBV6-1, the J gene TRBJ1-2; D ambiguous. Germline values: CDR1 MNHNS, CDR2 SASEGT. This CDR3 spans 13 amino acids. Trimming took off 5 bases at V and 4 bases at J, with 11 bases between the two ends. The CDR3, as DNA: TGTGCCAGCAGTAAAGAAGTGGGCTATGGCTACACCTTC. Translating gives CASSKEVGYGYTF.

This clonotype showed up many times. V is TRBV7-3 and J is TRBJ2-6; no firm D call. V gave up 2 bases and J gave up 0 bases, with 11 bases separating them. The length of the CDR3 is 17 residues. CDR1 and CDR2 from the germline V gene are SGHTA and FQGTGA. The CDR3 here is CASSLVQSGSGANVLTF. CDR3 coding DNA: TGTGCCAGCAGCTTAGTTCAGTCGGGCTCTGGGGCCAACGTCCTGACTTTC.

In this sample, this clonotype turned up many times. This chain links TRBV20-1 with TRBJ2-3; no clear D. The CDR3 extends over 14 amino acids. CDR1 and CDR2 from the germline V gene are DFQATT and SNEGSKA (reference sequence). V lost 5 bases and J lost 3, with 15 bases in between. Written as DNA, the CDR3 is TGCAGTGCTTTTGGGGTGGGCAGTACAGATACGCAGTATTTT. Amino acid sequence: CSAFGVGSTDTQYF.

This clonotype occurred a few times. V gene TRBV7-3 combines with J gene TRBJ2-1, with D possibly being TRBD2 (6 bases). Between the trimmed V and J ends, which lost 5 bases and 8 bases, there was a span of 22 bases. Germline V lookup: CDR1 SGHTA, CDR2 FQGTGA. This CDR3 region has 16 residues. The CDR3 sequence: CASSPNPGLLSDEQFF. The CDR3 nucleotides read TGTGCCAGCAGCCCGAATCCTGGACTACTAAGTGATGAGCAGTTCTTC. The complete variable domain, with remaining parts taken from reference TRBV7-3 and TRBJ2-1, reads GAGVSQTPSNKVTEKGKYVELRCDPISGHTALYWYRQSLGQGPEFLIYFQGTGAADDSGLPNDRFFAVRPEGSVSTLKIQRTERGDSAVYLCASSPNPGLLSDEQFFGPGTRLTVL.

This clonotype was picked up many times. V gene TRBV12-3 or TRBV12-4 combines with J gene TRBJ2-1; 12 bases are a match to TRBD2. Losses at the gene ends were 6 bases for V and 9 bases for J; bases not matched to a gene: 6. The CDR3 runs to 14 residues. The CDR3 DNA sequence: TGTGCCAGCAGCTCTAGCGGGAGGGGCCCTGAGCAGTTCTTC. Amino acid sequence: CASSSSGRGPEQFF.